This record covers a single TCR beta chain. This sample is drawn from a study of Ad26.COV2.S vaccination and SARS-CoV-2 variants. V shed 5 bases, J shed 1 base, and the junction held 12 bases outside the gene matches. CDR3 length: 17 amino acids. Germline loops: CDR1 MRHNA, CDR2 SNTAGT. Sample treatment: over 15 received Ad26.COV2.S at low or high dose, single or two shots; about 5 received placebo; per-sample allocation not given. Specimens were obtained on day 63 following the first vaccine or placebo injection. Clones were sequenced by immunoSEQ multiplex PCR, and TCRdb holds only the in-frame ones, with some missing. The sample carries about 320,000 clones, around four fifths recorded once.

This material consisted of peripheral blood, taken in a trial of Ad26.COV2.S vaccine versus placebo. The chain couples TRBV6-4 to TRBJ2-3; TRBD2 aligns across 7 bases. This TCR derives from a person aged 18-60 years who received the Ad26.COV2.S COVID-19 vaccine or a placebo. CDR3 nucleotide sequence: TGTGCCAGCAGTACCGGGGGAGGCGGGGGACGCACAGATACGCAGTATTTT. Its translation is CASSTGGGGGRTDTQYF.